Below are 31 T cell receptor beta chains sequenced from a single sample in a study of response to subunit inactivated influenza vaccine. TCRdb ran MiXCR on the RT-PCR reads and lists one entry per CDR3 protein. The table shows approximately 490,000 distinct CDR3 sequences, with roughly 7.9% occurring only once. Sample: PBMCs from blood, taken approximately 25 months after vaccination. These receptors were obtained from a man aged 50 to 69 who received an inactivated influenza vaccine.

Ten or more counts support this clonotype. The V and J genes are TRBV5-1 and TRBJ2-3; 13 bases map to TRBD2. The CDR3 is made up of 15 amino acids. Germline-derived CDR1 and CDR2 are SGHRS and YFSETQ. Germline trimming cut 3 bases from V and 4 bases from J; bases unmatched to any gene: 2. The CDR3 loop reads CASSWTSGGPDTQYF. The CDR3 DNA reads TGCGCCAGCAGCTGGACTAGCGGGGGTCCAGATACGCAGTATTTT. Full variable domain (remainder filled in from reference TRBV5-1 and TRBJ2-3): KAGVTQTPRYLIKTRGQQVTLSCSPISGHRSVSWYQQTPGQGLQFLFEYFSETQRNKGNFPGRFSGRQFSNSRSEMNVSTLELGDSALYLCASSWTSGGPDTQYFGPGTRLTVL.

This clonotype showed up just a few times. The chain links TRBV28 to TRBJ1-6; no reliable D call. This CDR3 contains 13 residues. Germline CDR1 is MDHEN and CDR2 is SYDVKM. V dropped 5 bases and J dropped 13 bases, with 15 bases sitting between them. CDR3 residues: CASSLTVFHPLHF. CDR3 in DNA: TGTGCCAGCAGTCTCACAGTATTTCACCCCCTCCACTTT.

This clonotype was seen many times. A read error may produce the germline difference seen at one junction end. V is TRBV28 and J is TRBJ2-3, with D perhaps given as TRBD1 or TRBD2 (5 bases each). The CDR3 sequence is 13 residues long. Germline CDR1 is MDHEN and CDR2 is SYDVKM. In nucleotides, the CDR3 is TGTGCCAGCAGTGGTCGGGACGCCCCTCGTAGAGTTTTT. Amino acids: CASSGRDAPRRVF.

This clonotype came up a few times. The CDR3 bases are TGCGCCAGCAGCTTGGCCGCATACAGGGCCGTTAACACTGAAGCTTTCTTT. Translating gives CASSLAAYRAVNTEAFF. The rearrangement links TRBV5-1 to TRBJ1-1, with D maybe TRBD1 (6 bases). This CDR3 spans 17 amino acids. V gave up 0 bases and J gave up 2 bases, with 17 bases separating them. CDR1 is SGHRS and CDR2 is YFSETQ in the germline V gene.

In this sample, this clonotype turned up a few times. The chain is built from TRBV7-8 and TRBJ2-5; possibly TRBD1 or TRBD2 for D (5 bases each). The V end lost 5 bases, the J end lost 5 bases, and 15 bases lay between the germline ends. CDR3 length: 14 residues. Germline V gene sequence: CDR1 SGHVS, CDR2 FQNEAQ. CDR3 protein: CASSLTGTAETQYF. CDR3 nucleotides: TGTGCCAGCAGCCTCACCGGGACGGCGGAGACCCAGTACTTC.

The V gene is TRBV4-3, the J gene TRBJ2-1; 7 bases map to TRBD2. Germline values: CDR1 LGHNA, CDR2 YSLEER. The CDR3 has 12 residues. V dropped 3 bases and J dropped 10; count of bases not matched to a gene: 3. CDR3 region: CASSHRAGEQFF. The CDR3 DNA follows: TGCGCCAGCAGCCATCGAGCGGGGGAGCAGTTCTTC.

This chain joins TRBV12-3 or TRBV12-4 and TRBJ1-5; D gene ambiguous. The CDR3 consists of 16 residues. V was shortened by 5 bases and J by 1 base, with 15 bases between the two germline ends. The CDR3 reads CASSPRPVWSNQPQHF. As DNA, the CDR3 is TGTGCCAGCAGTCCCCGCCCCGTTTGGAGCAATCAGCCCCAGCATTTT.

The chain employs TRBV5-1 and TRBJ2-5; TRBD1 agrees at 7 bases. Germline V gene data show CDR1 as SGHRS and CDR2 as YFSETQ. J was trimmed by 1 base and V by 7 bases; bases with no gene match: 7. CDR3 length equals 14 residues. The chain's CDR3 is CASRSGQLQETQYF. The DNA of the CDR3 is TGCGCCAGCCGATCGGGACAGCTCCAAGAGACCCAGTACTTC.

The chain has TRBV29-1 and TRBJ2-5; weak D call: TRBD2 (6 bases). The V end lost 0 bases, the J end lost 2 bases, and 10 bases lay between the germline ends. The length of the CDR3 is 14 residues. Germline CDR1 SQVTM, CDR2 ANQGSEA. The DNA of the CDR3 is TGCAGCGTTGAAGATCTTCGGGAGCAAGAGACCCAGTACTTC. Amino acid sequence: CSVEDLREQETQYF.

This clonotype was recorded a few times. The chain carries TRBV28 and TRBJ1-1, with TRBD1 matching 7 bases. CDR1 MDHEN and CDR2 SYDVKM come from the germline V gene. V lost 2 bases, J lost 5 bases, and 5 bases stayed unmatched. The CDR3 runs 14 residues. CDR3 DNA: TGTGCCAGCAGTTTAACGCAGGGGGGGACTGAAGCTTTCTTT. It encodes CASSLTQGGTEAFF.

In this sample, this clonotype turned up a few times. This sequence joins TRBV20-1 and TRBJ1-2; D perhaps matches TRBD1 (5 bases). CDR3 length: 13 residues. V was shortened by 0 bases and J by 4 bases, with 9 bases between the two germline ends. Germline-derived CDR1 and CDR2 are DFQATT and SNEGSKA (reference sequence). For the CDR3, the DNA is TGCAGTGCTAGAGATCACAGGAGCTATGGCTACACCTTC. Encoded protein: CSARDHRSYGYTF.

This clonotype was recorded a few times. The chain has TRBV5-6 and TRBJ2-3, with D unclear. V was pared by 6 bases and J by 0 bases, with 8 bases between. The CDR3 has 13 amino acids. Germline values: CDR1 SGHDT, CDR2 YYEEEE. The CDR3 nucleotides are TGTGCCAGCAAGGTGGCTAGCACAGATACGCAGTATTTT. Protein sequence: CASKVASTDTQYF.

This clonotype was recorded many times. CDR3 nucleotide sequence: TGCGCCAGCAGCTTGTACGAGGGGCGGGGTGAGCAGTTCTTC. Amino acids: CASSLYEGRGEQFF. The chain carries TRBV5-1 and TRBJ2-1; weak D call: TRBD2 (6 bases). The CDR3 sequence is 14 residues long. V dropped 1 base and J dropped 9 bases, with 14 bases sitting between them. Germline CDR1 is SGHRS and CDR2 is YFSETQ.

There are a few counts of this clonotype. This sequence joins TRBV6-5 and TRBJ1-1; 7 positions agree with TRBD1. CDR1 MNHEY and CDR2 SVGAGI come from the germline V gene. The V gene end was trimmed by 2 bases and the J gene end by 1 base; junction bases not matched to a gene: 1. The CDR3 length is 14 residues. This CDR3 is CASSYRGQNTEAFF. The CDR3 nucleotides are TGTGCCAGCAGTTACAGGGGGCAGAACACTGAAGCTTTCTTT.

This clonotype was found a few times. V usage is TRBV4-1 and J usage is TRBJ2-7; TRBD2 is a possible D gene (5 bases). CDR3 length: 14 residues. V was clipped by 1 base and J by 7 bases, with 14 bases between them. Per germline, CDR1 MGHRA and CDR2 YSYEKL. The DNA of the CDR3 is TGCGCCAGCAGCCAAGTGCGGGCTGTCGAGGAGCAGTACTTC. Amino acids: CASSQVRAVEEQYF.

This clonotype was seen ten or more times. The chain is built from TRBV12-5 and TRBJ2-7; 9 bases match TRBD2. This CDR3 comprises 14 residues. The V gene's germline CDR1 is LGHNT and CDR2 FRNRAP. V lost 3 bases and J lost 4; bases outside the gene matches: 4. CDR3 DNA: TGTGCTAGTGGTTTTGCGGGGGGGAGATACGAGCAGTACTTC. This sequence encodes CASGFAGGRYEQYF.

This clonotype was seen repeatedly, ten times or more. The chain is built from TRBV11-2 and TRBJ1-1; D might be TRBD1 (6 bases). Germline values: CDR1 SGHAT, CDR2 FQNNGV. CDR3 length: 13 amino acids. V lost 3 bases to trimming and J lost 3 bases, with 8 bases between them. The CDR3, as DNA: TGTGCCAGCAGCTTGTACAGGGACACTGAAGCTTTCTTT. It translates to CASSLYRDTEAFF.

This clonotype came up many times. The chain combines TRBV6-2 or TRBV6-3 with TRBJ2-7; the match to TRBD2 covers 12 bases. V lost 6 bases, J lost 5 bases, and 5 bases stayed unmatched. Per the germline V gene, CDR1 is MNHEY and CDR2 is SVGEGT. The CDR3 extends over 14 amino acids. CDR3 sequence (DNA): TGTGCCAGCAGAACTAGCGGGAGGAGAGACGAGCAGTACTTC. Protein sequence: CASRTSGRRDEQYF.

The chain recombines TRBV4-1 with TRBJ1-2; unclear D gene. Germline V gene lookup returns CDR1 MGHRA and CDR2 YSYEKL. This CDR3 is built from 16 residues. V lost 1 base to trimming and J lost 3 bases, with 15 bases between them. This CDR3 reads CASSQVVELRYYGYTF. The CDR3 DNA follows: TGCGCCAGCAGCCAAGTTGTCGAGCTACGCTACTATGGCTACACCTTC.

Only a few counts were recorded for this clonotype. The chain joins TRBV10-3 to TRBJ2-5, with 7 bases identical to TRBD1. After removal of 7 bases from V and 1 base from J, the junction contained 0 bases not matched to a gene. CDR1 and CDR2 (germline): ENHRY, SYGVKD. The CDR3 sequence is 12 residues long. In DNA, the CDR3 is TGTGCCATCAAGGGGGCCCAAGAGACCCAGTACTTC. This sequence encodes CAIKGAQETQYF.

This chain joins TRBV6-2 or TRBV6-3 and TRBJ1-5; D not resolved. Trimming removed 6 bases at V and 0 bases at J, with 12 bases between. Per germline, CDR1 MNHEY and CDR2 SVGEGT. The CDR3 has 15 residues. In DNA form, the CDR3 reads TGTGCCAGCAGCCCACACGATCCTAGCAATCAGCCCCAGCATTTT. This codes for CASSPHDPSNQPQHF.

This clonotype was seen at least ten times. This chain uses TRBV29-1 with TRBJ2-1, with 12 bases matching TRBD2. Germline lookup yields CDR1 SQVTM and CDR2 ANQGSEA. The CDR3 extends over 16 amino acids. The V and J ends lost 5 bases and 3 bases, in that order; junction bases with no gene match: 8. CDR3 protein: CSVLGMTSGSYNEQFF. Here the CDR3 DNA reads TGCAGCGTTTTAGGGATGACTAGCGGGAGCTACAATGAGCAGTTCTTC.

This clonotype was observed a few times. The rearrangement links TRBV2 to TRBJ2-5; 11 bases align to TRBD1. The CDR3 spans 15 residues. The ends lost 3 bases at V and 6 bases at J; junction bases unmatched: 6. Germline CDR1 SNHLY, CDR2 FYNNEI. The CDR3 DNA is TGTGCCAGCAGTGAGGACAGGGGGCGCTTCCAGACCCAGTACTTC. Its protein is CASSEDRGRFQTQYF.

The table lists this clonotype with a few counts. V is TRBV24-1 and J is TRBJ1-5; D is ambiguous. The germline CDR1 and CDR2 sequences are KGHDR and SFDVKD. V was cut by 4 bases and J by 4 bases, with 4 bases left in between. CDR3 length: 12 amino acids. In DNA form, the CDR3 reads TGTGCCACCAGTGACTGGAATCAGCCCCAGCATTTT. It yields the protein CATSDWNQPQHF.

The CDR3 DNA is TGCAGTGCCCCACCCGGGAGCAGCGATGAGCAGTTCTTC. This sequence encodes CSAPPGSSDEQFF. This chain joins TRBV20-1 and TRBJ2-1; weak D call: TRBD2 (6 bases). The CDR3 is made up of 13 amino acids. Trimming pared 6 bases from V and 8 bases from J, leaving 17 bases between. Germline lookup yields CDR1 DFQATT and CDR2 SNEGSKA (reference sequence).

The J gene is TRBJ1-4, the V gene TRBV20-1; tentative D call: TRBD1 (6 bases). CDR1 and CDR2 (germline): DFQATT, SNEGSKA (reference sequence). Trimming cost V 6 bases and J 8 bases, with 13 bases left between them. The CDR3 totals 12 residues. The CDR3 sequence is CSATKGGEKLFF. For the CDR3, the DNA is TGCAGTGCCACGAAAGGGGGGGAAAAACTGTTTTTT.

V gene TRBV6-6 combines with J gene TRBJ1-1; D unresolved. The length of the CDR3 is 12 residues. The V end was cut by 0 bases, the J end by 7 bases, with 6 bases between. Germline-derived CDR1 and CDR2 are MNHNY and SVGAGI (reference sequence). For the CDR3, the DNA is TGTGCCAGCAGTTACTCGATACTTGAAGCTTTCTTT. It translates to CASSYSILEAFF.

This clonotype showed up just a few times. The chain uses TRBV12-3 or TRBV12-4 and TRBJ1-2; TRBD1 might be the D (6 bases). V was pared by 6 bases and J by 4 bases, with 15 bases between. The length of the CDR3 is 14 residues. The CDR3 coding sequence is TGTGCCAGCAGCCGAGGACAGAGGCCCTATGGCTACACCTTC. Protein sequence: CASSRGQRPYGYTF.

This clonotype has just a few counts. V is TRBV12-3 or TRBV12-4 and J is TRBJ2-1; D unresolved. Trimming cost V 7 bases and J 6 bases, with 16 bases left between them. The CDR3 length is 14 residues. In DNA form, the CDR3 reads TGTGCCAGCACGCCCTCACACTTGACCAATGAGCAGTTCTTC. Amino acid sequence: CASTPSHLTNEQFF.

This clonotype was seen repeatedly, ten times or more. This chain joins TRBV29-1 and TRBJ2-1; 7 nucleotides line up with TRBD1. Trimming cost V 7 bases and J 1 base; bases outside gene matches: 7. CDR1 and CDR2 from the germline V gene are SQVTM and ANQGSEA. CDR3 size: 14 residues. The CDR3 bases are TGCAGCGCGGTAGGGACAGAGTCCTACAATGAGCAGTTCTTC. Protein sequence: CSAVGTESYNEQFF.

The chain couples TRBV20-1 to TRBJ2-3; D may be TRBD1 or TRBD2 (5 bases each). The length of the CDR3 is 16 residues. Germline CDR1 and CDR2: DFQATT and SNEGSKA (reference sequence). Trimming stripped 0 bases from V and 2 bases from J, with 15 bases between. The CDR3 sequence: CSARERLGVYTDTQYF. CDR3 DNA: TGCAGTGCTAGAGAGAGACTGGGGGTCTACACAGATACGCAGTATTTT.